Below, one T cell receptor beta chain is given with its context. Its antigen remains unknown. These data originate in a study of T cell responses to AZD1222 COVID-19 vaccine. Overall study findings and caveats: It should be noted that donors were predominantly white British and more often female, and clonal diversity was possibly underestimated. Repertoires were collected only later (after the peak T cell response had occurred). Among those given AZD1222, only 5 to 7 were seropositive at baseline.

The germline V and J ends were trimmed by 0 bases and 4 bases, with 19 bases remaining between them. This CDR3 has 17 amino acids. The germline V gene encodes CDR1 SGHTA and CDR2 FQGNSA. TCRdb's copy holds only in-frame clones and misses some; the assay was immunoSEQ multiplex PCR. The data show 150,000 to 200,000 clones, more than 85% seen once. The starting material was peripheral blood, obtained on day 0 of AZD1222 vaccination. The sequence was collected from an adult in good health. The V and J genes are TRBV7-2 and TRBJ2-7; D possibly corresponds to TRBD1 (6 bases). This CDR3 reads CASSLATSVTGKYEQYF. CDR3 in DNA: TGTGCCAGCAGCTTAGCCACGTCGGTTACAGGGAAGTACGAGCAGTACTTC.